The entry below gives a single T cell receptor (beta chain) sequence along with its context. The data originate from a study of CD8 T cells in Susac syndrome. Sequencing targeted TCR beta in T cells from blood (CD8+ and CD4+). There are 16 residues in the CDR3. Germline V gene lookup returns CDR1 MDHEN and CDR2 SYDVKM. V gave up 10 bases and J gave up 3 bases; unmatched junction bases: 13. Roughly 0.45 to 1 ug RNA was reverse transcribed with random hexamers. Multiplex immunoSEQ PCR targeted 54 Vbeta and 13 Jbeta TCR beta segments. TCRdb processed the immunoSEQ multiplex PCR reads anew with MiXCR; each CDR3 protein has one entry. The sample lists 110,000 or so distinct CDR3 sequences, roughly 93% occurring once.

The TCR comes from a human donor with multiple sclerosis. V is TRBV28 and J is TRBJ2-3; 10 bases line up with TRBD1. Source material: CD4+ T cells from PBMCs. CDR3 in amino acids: CATYRQGALGTDTQYF. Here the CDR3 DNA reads TGTGCCACCTATCGACAGGGGGCGTTGGGGACAGATACGCAGTATTTT.